One sample yielded the 9 T cell receptor beta chains listed below, sequenced in a study of blood T cell repertoires in COVID-19. TCRdb's table, derived via immunoSEQ multiplex PCR, lists solely in-frame clones and lacks some. This table has 200,000 to 250,000 clones, about 90% appearing once. Source material: peripheral blood. These receptors originate from a man aged 25 to 40 with acute or convalescent COVID-19.

The rearrangement uses TRBV7-3 and TRBJ2-2; 10 bases line up with TRBD1. Germline V lookup: CDR1 SGHTA, CDR2 FQGTGA. This CDR3 is 16 amino acids long. Trimming took 5 bases from V and 6 from J; bases not matched to a gene: 9. The CDR3 nucleotides read TGTGCCAGCAGCAGACTCGACAGGGGGCTAGCCGGGGAGCTGTTTTTT. Protein sequence: CASSRLDRGLAGELFF.

The CDR3 DNA is TGTGCCAGCAGTTTCGGAGAGCCGTACAATGAGCAGTTCTTC. Translated, it gives CASSFGEPYNEQFF. V gene TRBV28 combines with J gene TRBJ2-1; D unclear. The V and J ends lost 3 bases and 4 bases respectively, with 10 bases between them. CDR3 length: 14 amino acids. Germline assignment: CDR1 MDHEN and CDR2 SYDVKM.

The V call is TRBV20-1, the J call TRBJ2-7, with D possibly matching TRBD2 (6 bases). Between the trimmed V and J ends, which lost 7 bases and 3 bases, there was a span of 10 bases. This CDR3 region has 11 residues. In germline, CDR1 is DFQATT, CDR2 SNEGSKA (reference sequence). CDR3 in amino acids: CSVEGDYEQYF. The CDR3 coding sequence is TGCAGTGTGGAGGGTGACTACGAGCAGTACTTC.

This clone appeared a few times. This chain links TRBV7-3 with TRBJ2-1; 7 nucleotides line up with TRBD2. V lost 3 bases to trimming and J lost 4 bases; unmatched junction nucleotides: 6. Per germline, CDR1 SGHTA and CDR2 FQGTGA. The CDR3 loop spans 15 amino acids. CDR3 sequence (DNA): TGTGCCAGCAGCTTCGGGGGGACCACTTACAATGAGCAGTTCTTC. Translated: CASSFGGTTYNEQFF.

The chain links TRBV5-1 to TRBJ2-7; the match to TRBD1 covers 9 bases. The CDR3 is 15 amino acids. CDR1 is SGHRS, CDR2 YFSETQ, per germline. V dropped 2 bases and J dropped 5; count of bases not matched to a gene: 8. CDR3: CASSLQQGAVHEQYF. In nucleotides, the CDR3 is TGCGCCAGCAGCTTACAACAGGGGGCAGTCCACGAGCAGTACTTC.

The V gene is TRBV11-3, the J gene TRBJ2-7; TRBD2 aligns across 8 bases. The germline CDR1 and CDR2 sequences are SGHNT and YENEEA. The CDR3 sequence is 15 residues long. Losses at the gene ends were 0 bases for V and 7 bases for J; bases not matched to a gene: 8. CDR3 loop: CASSLDSGTAFEQYF. The CDR3 nucleotides read TGTGCCAGCAGCTTAGATAGCGGGACGGCTTTTGAGCAGTACTTC.

The genes are TRBV28 and TRBJ1-6; 7 nucleotides agree with TRBD1. V trimming: 3 bases; J trimming: 11 bases; junction bases outside the gene matches: 4. Per the germline V gene, CDR1 is MDHEN and CDR2 is SYDVKM. There are 13 residues in the CDR3. CDR3 nucleotide sequence: TGTGCCAGCAGTTTGGCAGGGGGACCACCCCTCCACTTT. Its protein product is CASSLAGGPPLHF.

The rearrangement uses TRBV7-9 and TRBJ1-3; maybe TRBD1 (6 bases). The V gene's germline CDR1 is SEHNR and CDR2 FQNEAQ (reference sequence). The CDR3 has 16 amino acids. Deletions cut 1 base from V and 4 bases from J, with 14 bases between. The CDR3 nucleotides read TGTGCCAGCAGCTTAGTAAGAGGGACACAAGGAAACACCATATATTTT. Translated, it gives CASSLVRGTQGNTIYF.

The rearrangement joins TRBV27 to TRBJ2-1; tentative D call: TRBD2 (6 bases). The germline V gene has CDR1 MNHEY and CDR2 SMNVEV (reference sequence). V lost 6 bases and J lost 7, with 13 bases in between. This CDR3 contains 13 residues. CDR3 loop: CASSRGGSNEQFF. The CDR3 DNA reads as TGTGCCAGCAGCCGCGGAGGGTCAAATGAGCAGTTCTTC.